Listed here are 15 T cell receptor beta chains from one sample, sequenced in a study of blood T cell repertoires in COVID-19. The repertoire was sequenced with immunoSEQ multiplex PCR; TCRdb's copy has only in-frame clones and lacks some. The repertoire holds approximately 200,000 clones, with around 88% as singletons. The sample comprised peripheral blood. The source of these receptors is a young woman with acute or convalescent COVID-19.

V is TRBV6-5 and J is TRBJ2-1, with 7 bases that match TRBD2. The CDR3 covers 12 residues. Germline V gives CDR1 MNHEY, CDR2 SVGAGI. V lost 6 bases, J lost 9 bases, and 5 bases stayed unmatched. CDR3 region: CASRREVGEQFF. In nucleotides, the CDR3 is TGTGCCAGCAGACGGGAGGTTGGTGAGCAGTTCTTC.

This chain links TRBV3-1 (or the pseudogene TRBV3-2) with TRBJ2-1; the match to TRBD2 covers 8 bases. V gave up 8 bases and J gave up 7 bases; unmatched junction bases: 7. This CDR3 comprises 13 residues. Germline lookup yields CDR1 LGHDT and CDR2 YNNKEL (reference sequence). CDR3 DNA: TGTGCCAGCCAGCGGGGGAACTGGAATGAGCAGTTCTTC. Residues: CASQRGNWNEQFF.

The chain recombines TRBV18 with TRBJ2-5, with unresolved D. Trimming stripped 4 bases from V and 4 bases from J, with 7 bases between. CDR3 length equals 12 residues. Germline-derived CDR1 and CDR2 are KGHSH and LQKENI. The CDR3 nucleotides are TGTGCCAGCTCACGGAGTTCAGAGACCCAGTACTTC. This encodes CASSRSSETQYF.

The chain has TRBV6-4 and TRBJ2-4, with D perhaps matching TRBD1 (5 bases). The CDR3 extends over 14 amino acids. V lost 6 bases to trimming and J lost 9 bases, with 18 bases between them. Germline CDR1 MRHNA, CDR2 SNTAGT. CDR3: CASREVPGPGIQYF. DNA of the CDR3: TGTGCCAGCAGAGAAGTTCCAGGGCCGGGCATTCAGTACTTC.

The CDR3 here is CASSLSAAAEQYF. The CDR3 coding sequence is TGTGCCAGCAGCTTATCGGCGGCCGCCGAGCAGTACTTC. The chain links TRBV7-9 to TRBJ2-7; D ambiguous. The germline V and J ends were trimmed by 2 bases and 6 bases, with 11 bases remaining between them. The CDR3 is 13 residues long. Germline-derived CDR1 and CDR2 are SEHNR and FQNEAQ (reference sequence).

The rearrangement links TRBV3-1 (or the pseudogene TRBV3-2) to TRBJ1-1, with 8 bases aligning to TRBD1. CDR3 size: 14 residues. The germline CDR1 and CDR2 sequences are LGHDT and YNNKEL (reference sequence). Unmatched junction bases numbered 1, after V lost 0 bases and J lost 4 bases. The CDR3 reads CASSQDTGGTEAFF. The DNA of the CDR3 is TGTGCCAGCAGCCAAGACACAGGGGGCACTGAAGCTTTCTTT.

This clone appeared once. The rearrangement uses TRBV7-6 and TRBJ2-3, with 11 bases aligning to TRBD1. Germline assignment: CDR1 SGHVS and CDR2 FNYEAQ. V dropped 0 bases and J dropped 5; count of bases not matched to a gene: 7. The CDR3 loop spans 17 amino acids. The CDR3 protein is CASSLAGQGARGDTQYF. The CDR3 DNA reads TGTGCCAGCAGCTTAGCCGGACAGGGGGCGCGAGGAGATACGCAGTATTTT.

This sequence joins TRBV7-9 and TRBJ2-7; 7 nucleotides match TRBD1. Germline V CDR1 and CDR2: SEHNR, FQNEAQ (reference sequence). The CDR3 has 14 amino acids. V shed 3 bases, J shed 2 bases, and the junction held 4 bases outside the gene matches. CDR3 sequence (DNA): TGTGCCAGCAGCTTTCGGGACAGCCCCTACGAGCAGTACTTC. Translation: CASSFRDSPYEQYF.

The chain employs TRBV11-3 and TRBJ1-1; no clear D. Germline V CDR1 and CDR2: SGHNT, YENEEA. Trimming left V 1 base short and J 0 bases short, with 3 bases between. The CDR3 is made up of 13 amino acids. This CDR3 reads CASSLAMNTEAFF. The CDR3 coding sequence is TGTGCCAGCAGCTTAGCCATGAACACTGAAGCTTTCTTT.

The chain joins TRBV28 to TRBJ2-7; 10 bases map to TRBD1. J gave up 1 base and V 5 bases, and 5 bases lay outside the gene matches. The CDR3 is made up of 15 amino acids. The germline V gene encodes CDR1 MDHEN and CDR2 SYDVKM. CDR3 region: CASSPPGQGSYEQYF. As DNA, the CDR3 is TGTGCCAGCAGTCCCCCGGGACAGGGGTCCTACGAGCAGTACTTC.

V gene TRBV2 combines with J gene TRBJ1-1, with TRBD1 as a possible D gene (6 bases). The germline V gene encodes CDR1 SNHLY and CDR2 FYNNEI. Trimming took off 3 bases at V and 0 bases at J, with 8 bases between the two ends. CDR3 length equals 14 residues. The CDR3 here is CASSEWTVNTEAFF. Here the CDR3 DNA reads TGTGCCAGCAGTGAGTGGACAGTGAACACTGAAGCTTTCTTT.

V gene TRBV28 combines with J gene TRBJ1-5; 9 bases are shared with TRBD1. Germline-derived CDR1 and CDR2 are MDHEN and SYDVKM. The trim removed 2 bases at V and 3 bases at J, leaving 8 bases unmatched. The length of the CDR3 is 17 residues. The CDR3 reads CASSLHAGQGNNQPQHF. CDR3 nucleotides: TGTGCCAGCAGTTTACACGCCGGACAGGGGAACAATCAGCCCCAGCATTTT.

CDR3 amino acids: CASSLWGTGGAEQYF. In DNA, the CDR3 is TGTGCCAGCAGTTTATGGGGGACGGGAGGGGCAGAGCAGTACTTC. The rearrangement uses TRBV28 and TRBJ2-7, with TRBD2 identical over 8 bases. Germline CDR1 reads MDHEN; CDR2 reads SYDVKM. The CDR3 spans 15 residues. The trim removed 0 bases at V and 7 bases at J, leaving 8 bases unmatched. Combining the CDR3 with reference TRBV28 and TRBJ2-7 gives the whole variable domain DVKVTQSSRYLVKRTGEKVFLECVQDMDHENMFWYRQDPGLGLRLIYFSYDVKMKEKGDIPEGYSVSREKKERFSLILESASTNQTSMYLCASSLWGTGGAEQYFGPGTRLTVT.

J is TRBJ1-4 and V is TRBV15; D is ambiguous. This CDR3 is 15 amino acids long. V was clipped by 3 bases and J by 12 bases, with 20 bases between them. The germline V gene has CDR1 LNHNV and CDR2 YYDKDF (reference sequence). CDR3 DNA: TGTGCCACCAGCAGGGATCGCCGCTGGCGGGAAGAACTGTTTTTT. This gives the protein CATSRDRRWREELFF.

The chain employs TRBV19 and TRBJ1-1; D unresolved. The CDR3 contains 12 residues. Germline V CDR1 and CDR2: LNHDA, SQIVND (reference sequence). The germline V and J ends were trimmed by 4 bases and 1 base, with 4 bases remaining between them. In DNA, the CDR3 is TGTGCCAGTAGTACCAGGAACACTGAAGCTTTCTTT. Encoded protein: CASSTRNTEAFF.